Below, 24 T cell receptor beta chains from the same sample are listed, as sequenced in a study of control samples from healthy donors and cancer patients. Clones were read by immunoSEQ multiplex PCR, and TCRdb kept only the in-frame ones, dropping some. This table holds roughly 120,000 clones, approximately 95% found once. What was sequenced was blood. The origin of the receptors is a man aged 25-40 years in good health.

This clone was counted only a few times. The rearrangement links TRBV20-1 to TRBJ1-5, with 9 bases identical to TRBD1. The CDR3 is 14 residues long. Trimming at V came to 3 bases and at J to 4 bases, leaving 4 bases not matched to a gene. CDR1 is DFQATT and CDR2 is SNEGSKA in the germline V gene (reference sequence). The CDR3 loop is CSASRTGANQPQHF. In nucleotides, the CDR3 is TGCAGTGCTAGTCGGACAGGGGCTAATCAGCCCCAGCATTTT.

This sequence joins TRBV5-1 and TRBJ1-2; D remains ambiguous. The germline V and J ends were trimmed by 2 bases and 0 bases, with 8 bases remaining between them. Looked up from germline, CDR1 is SGHRS and CDR2 is YFSETQ. This CDR3 is built from 14 residues. The CDR3 reads CASSLTPTNYGYTF. CDR3 nucleotides: TGCGCCAGCAGCTTAACACCGACTAACTATGGCTACACCTTC.

The chain is built from TRBV27 and TRBJ2-7; 9 bases are a match to TRBD2. The germline CDR1 and CDR2 sequences are MNHEY and SMNVEV (reference sequence). The trim removed 8 bases at V and 5 bases at J, leaving 10 bases unmatched. CDR3 length equals 14 residues. CDR3 protein: CASQKVAGAHEQYF. DNA for the CDR3: TGTGCCAGCCAAAAGGTAGCGGGGGCCCACGAGCAGTACTTC.

J is TRBJ2-4 and V is TRBV5-4; the match to TRBD1 covers 8 bases. Trimming cost V 4 bases and J 5 bases; bases outside gene matches: 5. There are 14 residues in the CDR3. Germline CDR1 SGHNT, CDR2 YYREEE (reference sequence). CDR3 DNA sequence: TGTGCCAGCAGCCTCGGACAGGGTCAAAACATTCAGTACTTC. This translates into CASSLGQGQNIQYF. Based on the CDR3 plus reference TRBV5-4 and TRBJ2-4, the full variable domain is ETGVTQSPTHLIKTRGQQVTLRCSSQSGHNTVSWYQQALGQGPQFIFQYYREEENGRGNFPPRFSGLQFPNYSSELNVNALELDDSALYLCASSLGQGQNIQYFGAGTRLSVL.

This chain connects TRBV21-1 to TRBJ1-2; the table's D gene call, TRBD1, was not cross checked with the DNA. TRBV21-1 is termed a pseudogene. CDR3 length: 13 residues. CDR3 coding DNA: TGTGCCAGCGGATACAGAGCTAACTATGGCTACACCTTC. Its translation is CASGYRANYGYTF.

This rearrangement joins TRBV6-4 to TRBJ2-2, with 7 bases fitting TRBD1. V dropped 0 bases and J dropped 5; count of bases not matched to a gene: 6. The CDR3 loop spans 16 amino acids. Per the germline V gene, CDR1 is MRHNA and CDR2 is SNTAGT. Written as DNA, the CDR3 is TGTGCCAGCAGTGACTCAGGGGGCGCGGAGACCGGGGAGCTGTTTTTT. It codes for CASSDSGGAETGELFF.

The DNA of the CDR3 is TGCGCCAGCAGCCACCATTCCGGGGAGCTGTTTTTT. This sequence encodes CASSHHSGELFF. The V gene is TRBV4-1, the J gene TRBJ2-2; D remains ambiguous. Germline CDR1 and CDR2: MGHRA and YSYEKL. This CDR3 contains 12 residues. V lost 3 bases, J lost 6 bases, and 5 bases lay in between.

This chain links TRBV6-4 with TRBJ2-1, with a weak D call TRBD2 (6 bases). Looked up from germline, CDR1 is MRHNA and CDR2 is SNTAGT. V lost 0 bases and J 0 bases, leaving 6 bases between the germline ends. This CDR3 is built from 15 residues. CDR3 nucleotide sequence: TGTGCCAGCAGTGACTCAGCGGGCTCCTACAATGAGCAGTTCTTC. This gives the protein CASSDSAGSYNEQFF.

This rearrangement joins TRBV28 to TRBJ1-4; D is perhaps TRBD1 (5 bases). Per germline, CDR1 MDHEN and CDR2 SYDVKM. The CDR3 sequence is 16 residues long. V lost 5 bases and J 6 bases, leaving 19 bases between the germline ends. The CDR3 nucleotides read TGTGCCAGCAGTCTTCCACCGGGACGGATTTATGAAAAACTGTTTTTT. Amino acid sequence: CASSLPPGRIYEKLFF.

This clone was detected once. This chain connects TRBV5-4 to TRBJ1-1, with D unclear. The CDR3 is 13 amino acids. Germline-derived CDR1 and CDR2 are SGHNT and YYREEE (reference sequence). V shed 2 bases and J shed 1 base, with 6 bases lying between them. The CDR3 sequence: CASSFQENTEAFF. CDR3 sequence (DNA): TGTGCCAGCAGCTTCCAAGAGAACACTGAAGCTTTCTTT.

This chain joins TRBV7-2 and TRBJ1-6; 9 positions agree with TRBD1. Germline-derived CDR1 and CDR2 are SGHTA and FQGNSA. The J segment lost 14 bases and the V segment lost 1 base, leaving 9 bases of the junction unmatched. The CDR3 contains 15 residues. CDR3 DNA sequence: TGTGCCAGCAGCTTAGTAGGGACAGGGAAGGGGACCCTCCACTTT. Translating gives CASSLVGTGKGTLHF.

V usage is TRBV7-2 and J usage is TRBJ1-5; D unresolved. Germline assignment: CDR1 SGHTA and CDR2 FQGNSA. The V gene lost 1 base and the J gene lost 3 bases, with 7 bases spanning the gap. The length of the CDR3 is 14 residues. CDR3 amino acids: CASSLDSFNQPQHF. CDR3 DNA: TGTGCCAGCAGCTTAGATAGTTTCAATCAGCCCCAGCATTTT.

The chain has TRBV19 and TRBJ2-1, with 8 bases lining up with TRBD1. V lost 2 bases and J lost 5; bases outside the gene matches: 17. This CDR3 is 19 amino acids long. CDR1 is LNHDA, CDR2 SQIVND, per germline (reference sequence). The CDR3 reads CASSIRVYQGALPDNEQFF. CDR3 DNA sequence: TGTGCCAGTAGTATACGGGTATATCAGGGGGCCCTCCCTGACAATGAGCAGTTCTTC.

The gene calls are TRBV4-3 and TRBJ1-3; no firm D call. Germline-derived CDR1 and CDR2 are LGHNA and YSLEER. V lost 1 base and J 1 base, leaving 5 bases between the germline ends. The CDR3 is made up of 14 amino acids. This CDR3 reads CASSQVGSGNTIYF. The CDR3 DNA reads TGCGCCAGCAGCCAAGTAGGGTCTGGAAACACCATATATTTT.

The chain uses TRBV14 and TRBJ2-1; maybe TRBD1 (6 bases). V lost 4 bases and J lost 5, with 18 bases in between. There are 16 residues in the CDR3. Germline V CDR1 and CDR2: SGHDN, FVKESK. In DNA, the CDR3 is TGTGCCAGCAGCCCCCCTCCTCGACAGGACAACAATGAGCAGTTCTTC. This encodes CASSPPPRQDNNEQFF.

This clone was detected only a few times. The CDR3 is CASSDGGNTEAFF. CDR3 bases: TGTGCCAGCTCAGATGGAGGGAACACTGAAGCTTTCTTT. This chain links TRBV18 with TRBJ1-1; D is unclear. Trimming took 5 bases from V and 1 from J, leaving 8 bases between them. Per germline, CDR1 KGHSH and CDR2 LQKENI. The CDR3 covers 13 residues.

The J gene is TRBJ2-5, the V gene TRBV7-6, with 7 bases that match TRBD2. V trimming: 5 bases; J trimming: 5 bases; junction bases outside the gene matches: 14. Germline V gene sequence: CDR1 SGHVS, CDR2 FNYEAQ. CDR3 length equals 16 residues. DNA for the CDR3: TGTGCCAGCAGCGCGAACACGCCGGGGGGAGTGGAGACCCAGTACTTC. Amino acid sequence: CASSANTPGGVETQYF.

The chain joins TRBV6-6 to TRBJ2-3; 8 bases are a match to TRBD1. CDR3 length equals 12 residues. The V segment lost 10 bases and the J segment 5 bases; nucleotides outside the gene matches: 5. Germline V lookup: CDR1 MNHNY, CDR2 SVGAGI (reference sequence). The CDR3 protein is CATSGGGDTQYF. The CDR3, as DNA: TGTGCCACCTCAGGGGGCGGAGATACGCAGTATTTT.

The chain combines TRBV5-1 with TRBJ2-1; the D gene could be TRBD1 or TRBD2 (5 bases each). Germline V gives CDR1 SGHRS, CDR2 YFSETQ. V gave up 0 bases and J gave up 0 bases, with 10 bases separating them. This CDR3 is 16 amino acids long. CDR3 DNA: TGCGCCAGCAGCTTGGCTGGGACCTACTCCTACAATGAGCAGTTCTTC. Its protein is CASSLAGTYSYNEQFF.

The chain carries TRBV4-1 and TRBJ1-2, with TRBD1 matching over 7 bases. There are 15 residues in the CDR3. J gave up 1 base and V 0 bases, and 2 bases lay outside the gene matches. Germline values: CDR1 MGHRA, CDR2 YSYEKL. CDR3 region: CASSQDGQDNYGYTF. The DNA of the CDR3 is TGCGCCAGCAGCCAAGATGGACAGGATAACTATGGCTACACCTTC.

The rearrangement joins TRBV6-5 to TRBJ1-2, with 7 bases aligning to TRBD1. With 6 bases clipped from V and 8 bases from J, the junction kept 12 bases outside the gene matches. The length of the CDR3 is 14 residues. Germline CDR1 reads MNHEY; CDR2 reads SVGAGI. CDR3 coding DNA: TGTGCCAGCAGCCGGGACAGCTCGGCCTACGGCTACACCTTC. This codes for CASSRDSSAYGYTF.

The chain has TRBV6-6 and TRBJ1-1; 7 positions agree with TRBD1. This CDR3 has 12 amino acids. Germline loops: CDR1 MNHNY, CDR2 SVGAGI (reference sequence). V was clipped by 4 bases and J by 7 bases; unmatched bases: 3. The CDR3 region is CASSFTGDEAFF. As DNA, the CDR3 is TGTGCCAGCAGTTTTACAGGGGATGAAGCTTTCTTT.

The rearrangement links TRBV6-5 to TRBJ2-1; TRBD2 is a possible D gene (7 bases). CDR1 is MNHEY, CDR2 SVGAGI, per germline. The CDR3 length is 14 residues. Trimming removed 2 bases at V and 10 bases at J, with 15 bases between. The CDR3: CASSYGGALREQFF. DNA of the CDR3: TGTGCCAGCAGTTACGGGGGGGCCTTACGGGAGCAGTTCTTC.

The rearrangement uses TRBV4-1 and TRBJ1-2; 7 bases agree with TRBD1. The CDR3 totals 15 residues. In germline, CDR1 is MGHRA, CDR2 YSYEKL. Trimming removed 4 bases from V and 8 bases from J; junction bases left unmatched: 13. The DNA of the CDR3 is TGCGCCAGCAGCCGACCGGGACAGCTGAAGAGGGGCTACACCTTC. This encodes CASSRPGQLKRGYTF.